Presented here are 3 T cell receptor beta chains from one specimen sequenced in a study of T cells in Graves' hyperthyroidism and ophthalmopathy. Amplified TCR beta CDR3 regions came from RNA transcripts. Carried out on the TCR CDR3, a first-round RT-PCR used the HTBI primer set. Each CDR3 protein gets one entry after TCRdb re-called the multiplex PCR reads with MiXCR. The sample has 490,000 or so distinct CDR3 sequences, 40% to 55% seen once; the top ten hold about 43%. The sample comprised peripheral blood or thyroid tissue (not recorded which). All receptors come from an adult woman with Graves' disease, either hyperthyroidism or ophthalmopathy (not recorded which).

The chain has TRBV6-6 and TRBJ1-6, with TRBD1 identical over 8 bases. This CDR3 spans 15 amino acids. J lost 7 bases, V lost 5 bases, and 7 bases had no gene match. Germline-derived CDR1 and CDR2 are MNHNY and SVGAGI (reference sequence). The CDR3 coding sequence is TGTGCCAGCAGTGAAGGACAGGGAGACAATTCACCCCTCCACTTT. Residues: CASSEGQGDNSPLHF.

This clonotype was observed many times. The gene calls are TRBV7-3 and TRBJ2-5; D uncertain. Per the germline V gene, CDR1 is SGHTA and CDR2 is FQGTGA. The CDR3 is 13 residues long. V was cut by 3 bases and J by 1 base, with 6 bases left in between. The CDR3 spells CASSLVLQETQYF. As DNA, the CDR3 is TGTGCCAGCAGCTTGGTCCTCCAAGAGACCCAGTACTTC. Filled out from reference TRBV7-3 and TRBJ2-5, the complete variable domain reads GAGVSQTPSNKVTEKGKYVELRCDPISGHTALYWYRQSLGQGPEFLIYFQGTGAADDSGLPNDRFFAVRPEGSVSTLKIQRTERGDSAVYLCASSLVLQETQYFGPGTRLLVL.

The V gene is TRBV19, the J gene TRBJ2-5; 9 positions match TRBD1. The length of the CDR3 is 16 residues. Per the germline V gene, CDR1 is LNHDA and CDR2 is SQIVND (reference sequence). Losses at the gene ends were 7 bases for V and 1 base for J; bases not matched to a gene: 10. CDR3 amino acids: CASTAGTGRLQETQYF. CDR3 DNA sequence: TGTGCCAGTACCGCCGGGACAGGGCGGCTCCAAGAGACCCAGTACTTC.